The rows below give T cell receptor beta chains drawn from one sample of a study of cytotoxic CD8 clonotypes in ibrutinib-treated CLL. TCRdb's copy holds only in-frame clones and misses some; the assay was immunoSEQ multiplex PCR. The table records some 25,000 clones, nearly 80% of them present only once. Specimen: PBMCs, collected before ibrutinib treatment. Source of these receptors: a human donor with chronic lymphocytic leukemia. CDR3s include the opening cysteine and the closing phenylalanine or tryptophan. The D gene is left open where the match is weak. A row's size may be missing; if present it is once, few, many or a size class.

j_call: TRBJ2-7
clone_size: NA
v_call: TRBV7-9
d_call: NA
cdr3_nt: TGTGCCAGCAGCCCCAATGTCGCGCCAAGGTACGAGCAGTACTTC
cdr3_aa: CASSPNVAPRYEQYF

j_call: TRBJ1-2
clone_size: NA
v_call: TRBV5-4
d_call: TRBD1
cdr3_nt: TGTGCCAGCAGGGACAGGGGTACCTATGGCTACACCTTC
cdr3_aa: CASRDRGTYGYTF

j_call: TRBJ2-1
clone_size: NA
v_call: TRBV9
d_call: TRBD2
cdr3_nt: TGTGCCAGCAGCGTAGAAGGACTAGCGGGAGATAGTTACAATGAGCAGTTCTTC
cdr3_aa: CASSVEGLAGDSYNEQFF

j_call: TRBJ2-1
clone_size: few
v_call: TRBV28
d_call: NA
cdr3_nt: TGTGCCAGCACCGCTAGCAATGAGCAGTTCTTC
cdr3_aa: CASTASNEQFF

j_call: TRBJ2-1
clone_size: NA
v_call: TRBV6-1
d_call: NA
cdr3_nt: TGTGCCAGCAGTGGAACAGGGAGCTCCTACAATGAGCAGTTCTTC
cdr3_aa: CASSGTGSSYNEQFF

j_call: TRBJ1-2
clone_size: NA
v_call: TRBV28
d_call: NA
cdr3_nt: TGTGCCAGCAGTGCCGGGAGCTATGGCTACACCTTC
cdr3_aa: CASSAGSYGYTF

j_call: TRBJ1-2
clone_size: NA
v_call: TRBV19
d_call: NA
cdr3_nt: TGTGCCAGTAGCCAAGGTCCAGGGCCGGTCTATGGCTACACCTTC
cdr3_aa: CASSQGPGPVYGYTF

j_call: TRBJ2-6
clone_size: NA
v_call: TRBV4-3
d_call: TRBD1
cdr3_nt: TGCGCCAGCAGCCACCCCCAGGGGGCATTGGCTGGGGCCAACGTCCTGACTTTC
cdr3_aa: CASSHPQGALAGANVLTF

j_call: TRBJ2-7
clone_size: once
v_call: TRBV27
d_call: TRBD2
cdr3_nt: TGTGCCAGCAGTTCCCCTTCAGCGGGAGACTACGAGCAGTACTTC
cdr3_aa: CASSSPSAGDYEQYF

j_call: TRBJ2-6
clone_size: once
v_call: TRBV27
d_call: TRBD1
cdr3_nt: TGTGCCAGCAGTCGGGACAGGGTATCTGGGGCCAACGTCCTGACTTTC
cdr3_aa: CASSRDRVSGANVLTF

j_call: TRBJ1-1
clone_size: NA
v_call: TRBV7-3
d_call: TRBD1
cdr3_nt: TGTGCCAGCAGCCCTGGACAGGCGAACACTGAAGCTTTCTTT
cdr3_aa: CASSPGQANTEAFF

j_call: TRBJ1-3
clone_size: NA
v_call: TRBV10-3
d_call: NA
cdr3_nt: TGTGCCATCAGTAGCGACAGGTTACGGCTCTCTGGAAACACCATATATTTT
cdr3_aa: CAISSDRLRLSGNTIYF

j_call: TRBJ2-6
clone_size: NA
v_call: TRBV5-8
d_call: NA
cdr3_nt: TGTGCCAGCAGCCTAGGGAGCTCTGGGGCCAACGTCCTGACTTTC
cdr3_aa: CASSLGSSGANVLTF